This record looks at one TCR beta chain sequence and its context. Antigen unknown. The data belong to a study of cytotoxic CD8 clonotypes in ibrutinib-treated CLL. Across the whole study: Enrolment comprised about 10 relapsed/refractory and 15 treatment-naive patients; under 18 were IGHV unmutated. Partial responses totalled approximately 24 and complete responses 2; after median around 72 months, 14 remained remitted and about twelve progressed. Findings and limits, study-wide: Clonality increased at ibrutinib response, then returned toward baseline at progression.

Targeted sequencing depth ranged from 1 in 200,000 to 1 in 1 million T cells. The data were produced by immunoSEQ multiplex PCR, yet TCRdb's version contains in-frame clones alone and is incomplete. The table lists around 160,000 clones, roughly 86% of them singletons. The germline V and J ends were trimmed by 4 bases and 2 bases, with 6 bases remaining between them. The CDR3 totals 11 residues. In germline, CDR1 is SQVTM, CDR2 ANQGSEA. Sequenced material: PBMCs, taken after 12 months of ibrutinib treatment. The receptor comes from a human donor with chronic lymphocytic leukemia. The chain couples TRBV29-1 to TRBJ2-7; weak D call: TRBD1 (5 bases). CDR3 in DNA: TGCAGCGTTGGACAGACCTACGAGCAGTACTTC. This codes for CSVGQTYEQYF.